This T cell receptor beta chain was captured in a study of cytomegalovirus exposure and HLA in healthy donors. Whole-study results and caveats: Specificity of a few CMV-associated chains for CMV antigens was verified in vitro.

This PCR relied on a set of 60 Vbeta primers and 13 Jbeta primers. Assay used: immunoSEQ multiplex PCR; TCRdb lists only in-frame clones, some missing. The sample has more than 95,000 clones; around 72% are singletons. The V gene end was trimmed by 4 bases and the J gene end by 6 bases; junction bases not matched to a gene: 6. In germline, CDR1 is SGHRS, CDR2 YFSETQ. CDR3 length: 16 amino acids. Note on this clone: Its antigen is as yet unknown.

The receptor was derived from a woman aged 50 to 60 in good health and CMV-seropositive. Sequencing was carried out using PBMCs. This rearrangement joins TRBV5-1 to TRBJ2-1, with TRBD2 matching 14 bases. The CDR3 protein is CASSVMTSGGANEQFF. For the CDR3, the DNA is TGCGCCAGCAGCGTAATGACTAGCGGGGGGGCCAATGAGCAGTTCTTC.